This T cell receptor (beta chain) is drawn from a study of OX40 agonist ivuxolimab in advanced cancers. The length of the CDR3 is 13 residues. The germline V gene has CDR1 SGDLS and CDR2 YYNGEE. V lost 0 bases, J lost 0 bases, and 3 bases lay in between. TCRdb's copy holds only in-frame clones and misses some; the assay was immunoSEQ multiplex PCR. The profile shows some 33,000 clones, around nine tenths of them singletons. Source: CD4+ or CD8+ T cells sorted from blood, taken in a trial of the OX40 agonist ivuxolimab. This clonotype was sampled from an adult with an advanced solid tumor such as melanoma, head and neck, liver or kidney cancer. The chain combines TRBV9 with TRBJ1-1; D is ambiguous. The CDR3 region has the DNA TGTGCCAGCAGCGTAGATTTGAACACTGAAGCTTTCTTT. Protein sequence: CASSVDLNTEAFF.